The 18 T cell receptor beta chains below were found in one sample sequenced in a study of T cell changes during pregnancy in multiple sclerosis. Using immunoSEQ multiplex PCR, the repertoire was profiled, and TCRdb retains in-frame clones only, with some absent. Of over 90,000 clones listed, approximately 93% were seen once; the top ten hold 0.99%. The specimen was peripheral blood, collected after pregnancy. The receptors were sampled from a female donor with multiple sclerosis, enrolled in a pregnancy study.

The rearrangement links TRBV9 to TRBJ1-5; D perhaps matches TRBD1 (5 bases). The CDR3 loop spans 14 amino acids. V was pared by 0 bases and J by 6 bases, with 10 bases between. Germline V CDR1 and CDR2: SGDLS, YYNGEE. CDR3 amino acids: CASSVGGGSQPQHF. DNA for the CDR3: TGTGCCAGCAGCGTAGGGGGCGGGAGTCAGCCCCAGCATTTT.

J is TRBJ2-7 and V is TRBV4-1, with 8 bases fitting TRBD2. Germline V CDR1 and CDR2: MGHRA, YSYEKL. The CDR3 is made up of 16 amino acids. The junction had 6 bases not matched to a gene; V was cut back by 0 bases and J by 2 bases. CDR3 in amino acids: CASSQDWGLGTYEQYF. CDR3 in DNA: TGCGCCAGCAGCCAAGATTGGGGACTAGGAACCTACGAGCAGTACTTC.

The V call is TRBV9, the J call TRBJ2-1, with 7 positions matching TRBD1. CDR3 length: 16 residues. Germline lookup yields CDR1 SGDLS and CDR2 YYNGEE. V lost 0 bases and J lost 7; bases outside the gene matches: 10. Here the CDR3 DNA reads TGTGCCAGCAGCGTAGGAAGGGGGCGCCTCGTTAATGAGCAGTTCTTC. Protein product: CASSVGRGRLVNEQFF.

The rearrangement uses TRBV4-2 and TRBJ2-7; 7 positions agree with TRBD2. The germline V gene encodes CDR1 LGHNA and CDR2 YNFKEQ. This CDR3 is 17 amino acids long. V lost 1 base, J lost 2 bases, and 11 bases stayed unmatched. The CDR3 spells CASSQGAAGVQAYEQYF. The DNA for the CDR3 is TGTGCCAGCAGCCAAGGAGCGGCGGGAGTGCAGGCCTACGAGCAGTACTTC.

CDR3 sequence: CASSPSGSIGEKLFF. The CDR3 DNA reads as TGTGCCAGCAGCCCCTCGGGGTCGATTGGTGAAAAACTGTTTTTT. The genes are TRBV27 and TRBJ1-4; D unresolved. There are 15 residues in the CDR3. The germline V and J ends were trimmed by 6 bases and 7 bases, with 18 bases remaining between them. CDR1 and CDR2 (germline): MNHEY, SMNVEV (reference sequence).

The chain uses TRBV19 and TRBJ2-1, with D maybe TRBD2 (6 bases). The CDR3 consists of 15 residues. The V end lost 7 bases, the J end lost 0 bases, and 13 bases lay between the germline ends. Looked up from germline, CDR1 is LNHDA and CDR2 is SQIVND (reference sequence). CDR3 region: CASTPSAISYNEQFF. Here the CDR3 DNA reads TGTGCCAGTACCCCTAGCGCGATCTCCTACAATGAGCAGTTCTTC.

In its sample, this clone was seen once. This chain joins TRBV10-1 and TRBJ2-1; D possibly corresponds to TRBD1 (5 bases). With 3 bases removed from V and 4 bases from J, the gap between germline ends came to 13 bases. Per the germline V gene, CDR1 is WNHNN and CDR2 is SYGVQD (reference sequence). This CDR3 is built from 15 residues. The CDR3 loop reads CASSDQDMPYNEQFF. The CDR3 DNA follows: TGCGCCAGCAGTGATCAGGACATGCCGTACAATGAGCAGTTCTTC.

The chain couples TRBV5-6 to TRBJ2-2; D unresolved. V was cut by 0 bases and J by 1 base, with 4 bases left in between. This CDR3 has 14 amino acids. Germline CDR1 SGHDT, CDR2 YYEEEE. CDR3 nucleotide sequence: TGTGCCAGCAGCTTGGTCGGGAACACCGGGGAGCTGTTTTTT. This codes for CASSLVGNTGELFF. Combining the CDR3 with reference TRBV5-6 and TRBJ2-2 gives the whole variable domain DAGVTQSPTHLIKTRGQQVTLRCSPKSGHDTVSWYQQALGQGPQFIFQYYEEEERQRGNFPDRFSGHQFPNYSSELNVNALLLGDSALYLCASSLVGNTGELFFGEGSRLTVL.

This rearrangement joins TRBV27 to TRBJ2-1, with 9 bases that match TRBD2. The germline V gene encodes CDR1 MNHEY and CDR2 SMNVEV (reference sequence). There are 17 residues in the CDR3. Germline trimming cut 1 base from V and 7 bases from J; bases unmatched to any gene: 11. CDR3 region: CASSLFLAGGPKNEQFF. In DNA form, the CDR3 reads TGTGCCAGCAGTTTATTCTTGGCGGGAGGGCCTAAGAATGAGCAGTTCTTC.

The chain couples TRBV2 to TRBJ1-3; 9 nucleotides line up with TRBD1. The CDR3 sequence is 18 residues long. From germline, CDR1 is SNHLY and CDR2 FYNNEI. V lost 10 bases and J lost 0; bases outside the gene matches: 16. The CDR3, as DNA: TGTGCCACCAGGGGGACAGGGCCGCACCCAAGCTCTGGAAACACCATATATTTT. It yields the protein CATRGTGPHPSSGNTIYF.

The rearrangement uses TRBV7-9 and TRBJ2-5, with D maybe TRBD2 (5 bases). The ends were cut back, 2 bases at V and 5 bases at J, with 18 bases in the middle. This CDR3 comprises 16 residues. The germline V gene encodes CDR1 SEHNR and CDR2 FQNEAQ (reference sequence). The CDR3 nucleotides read TGTGCCAGCAGCTTAAAGGTGGGAGTAGATTTGGAGACCCAGTACTTC. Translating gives CASSLKVGVDLETQYF.

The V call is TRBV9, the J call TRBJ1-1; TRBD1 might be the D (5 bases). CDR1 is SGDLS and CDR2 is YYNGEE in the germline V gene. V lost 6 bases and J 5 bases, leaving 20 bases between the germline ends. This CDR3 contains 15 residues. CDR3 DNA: TGTGCCAGCATCCCCCCGGGGGGGAAAATAACTGAAGCTTTCTTT. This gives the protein CASIPPGGKITEAFF.

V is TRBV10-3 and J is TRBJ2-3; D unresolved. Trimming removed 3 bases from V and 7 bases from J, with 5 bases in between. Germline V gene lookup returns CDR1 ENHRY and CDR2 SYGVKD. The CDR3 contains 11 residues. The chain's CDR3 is CAISDSNTQYF. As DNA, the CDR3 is TGTGCCATCAGTGATTCAAATACGCAGTATTTT.

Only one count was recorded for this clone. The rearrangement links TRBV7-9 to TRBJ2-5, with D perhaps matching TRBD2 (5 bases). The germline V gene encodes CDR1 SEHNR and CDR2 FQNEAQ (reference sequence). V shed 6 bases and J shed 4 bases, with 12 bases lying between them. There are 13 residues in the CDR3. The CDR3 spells CASSSWSGETQYF. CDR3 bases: TGTGCCAGCAGTTCCTGGAGCGGAGAGACCCAGTACTTC.

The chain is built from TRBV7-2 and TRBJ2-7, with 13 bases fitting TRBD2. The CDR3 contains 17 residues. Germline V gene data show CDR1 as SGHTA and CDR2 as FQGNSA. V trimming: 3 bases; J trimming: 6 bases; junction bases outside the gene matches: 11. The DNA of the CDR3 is TGTGCCAGCAGCTTCCGGGCGGGACTAGCGGGGAGGGGCGAGCAGTACTTC. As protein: CASSFRAGLAGRGEQYF.

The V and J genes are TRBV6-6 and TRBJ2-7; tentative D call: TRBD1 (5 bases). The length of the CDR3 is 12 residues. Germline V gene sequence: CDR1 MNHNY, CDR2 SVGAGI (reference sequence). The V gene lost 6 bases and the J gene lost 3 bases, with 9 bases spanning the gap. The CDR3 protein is CASRKDNYEQYF. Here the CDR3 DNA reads TGTGCCAGCAGAAAGGACAACTACGAGCAGTACTTC.

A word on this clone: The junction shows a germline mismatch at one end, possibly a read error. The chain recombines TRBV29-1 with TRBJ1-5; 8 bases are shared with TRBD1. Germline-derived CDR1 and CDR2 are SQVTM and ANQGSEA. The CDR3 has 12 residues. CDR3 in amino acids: CGVTGANQPQHF. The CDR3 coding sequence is TGCGGCGTGACAGGGGCCAATCAGCCCCAGCATTTT.

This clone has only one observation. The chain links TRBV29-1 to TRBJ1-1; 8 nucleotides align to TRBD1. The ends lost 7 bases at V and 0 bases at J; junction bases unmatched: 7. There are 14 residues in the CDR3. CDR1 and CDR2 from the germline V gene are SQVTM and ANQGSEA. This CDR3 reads CSGVGQELNTEAFF. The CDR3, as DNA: TGCAGCGGAGTGGGACAGGAATTGAACACTGAAGCTTTCTTT.